The 24 T cell receptor beta chains listed next were all sequenced from one sample in a study of blood T cell repertoires in COVID-19 (TCRdb year 2020). Receptor libraries were prepared by the immunoSEQ multiplex PCR assay. TCRdb's version of the immuneACCESS table is confined to in-frame rearrangements and falls short of the full clone set. An unresolved V gene accounts for under half of the shortfall where checked; the remainder is of unknown origin. This sample comprises roughly 72,000 clones, about 88% of them detected only once. The biggest ten clones account for under 55% of the sample. Specimen: peripheral blood. The receptors come from a human donor in a cohort sampled during active COVID-19.

The CDR3 region is CASSLIFPLRYLSNQPQHF. CDR3 DNA: TGTGCCAGCAGCTTAATATTTCCCCTCCGGTACCTGAGCAATCAGCCCCAGCATTTT. The rearrangement uses TRBV7-3 and TRBJ1-5; D ambiguous. The germline V and J ends were trimmed by 1 base and 1 base, with 20 bases remaining between them. Germline CDR1 reads SGHTA; CDR2 reads FQGTGA. This CDR3 comprises 19 residues. Full variable domain (outside the CDR3, taken from reference TRBV7-3 and TRBJ1-5): GAGVSQTPSNKVTEKGKYVELRCDPISGHTALYWYRQSLGQGPEFLIYFQGTGAADDSGLPNDRFFAVRPEGSVSTLKIQRTERGDSAVYLCASSLIFPLRYLSNQPQHFGDGTRLSIL.

The V gene is TRBV3-1 (or the pseudogene TRBV3-2), the J gene TRBJ2-2; D is possibly TRBD2 (5 bases). There are 15 residues in the CDR3. Germline loops: CDR1 LGHDT, CDR2 YNNKEL (reference sequence). V was trimmed by 4 bases and J by 5 bases, leaving 14 bases between them. The CDR3 here is CASSLGVVGTGELFF. The CDR3 DNA follows: TGTGCCAGCAGCCTCGGGGTAGTAGGAACCGGGGAGCTGTTTTTT.

The rearrangement links TRBV27 to TRBJ2-4, with a possible D match to TRBD1 (5 bases). This CDR3 is 16 amino acids long. The germline CDR1 and CDR2 sequences are MNHEY and SMNVEV (reference sequence). Trimming removed 4 bases from V and 1 base from J, with 14 bases in between. The CDR3 sequence is CASSSSGFGAKNIQYF. CDR3 sequence (DNA): TGTGCCAGCAGTTCCTCAGGGTTTGGGGCCAAAAACATTCAGTACTTC.

The table lists this clone with a count of one. The V gene is TRBV2, the J gene TRBJ2-1, with a weak D call TRBD2 (6 bases). V was shortened by 4 bases and J by 10 bases, with 14 bases between the two germline ends. Germline V gene lookup returns CDR1 SNHLY and CDR2 FYNNEI. The CDR3 spans 13 residues. The CDR3 nucleotides are TGTGCCAGCAGTGTATCGCGGCTAGCGGAGCAGTTCTTC. Protein sequence: CASSVSRLAEQFF.

The V call is TRBV29-1, the J call TRBJ2-1; D possibly corresponds to TRBD1 (5 bases). Germline CDR1 and CDR2: SQVTM and ANQGSEA. The CDR3 has 13 residues. V lost 0 bases to trimming and J lost 3 bases, with 6 bases between them. CDR3 amino acids: CSVEDRVYNEQFF. CDR3 sequence (DNA): TGCAGCGTTGAAGACAGGGTCTACAATGAGCAGTTCTTC.

V is TRBV4-3 and J is TRBJ1-4; 12 bases are shared with TRBD1. Germline CDR1 and CDR2: LGHNA and YSLEER. The CDR3 loop spans 18 amino acids. V gave up 4 bases and J gave up 5 bases; unmatched junction bases: 11. The CDR3 DNA reads TGCGCCAGCAGCCCGCGACACGGGACAGGGGGCGCGAATGAAAAACTGTTTTTT. Amino acid sequence: CASSPRHGTGGANEKLFF.

The genes are TRBV6-1 and TRBJ1-1; weak D call: TRBD1 (6 bases). This CDR3 has 12 amino acids. The V gene lost 3 bases and the J gene lost 11 bases, with 13 bases spanning the gap. The germline gives CDR1 MNHNS, CDR2 SASEGT. CDR3 sequence (DNA): TGTGCCAGCAGTGATCTCGACAGGACTGCTTTCTTT. It specifies CASSDLDRTAFF.

A word on this clone: It is unclear where the CDR3 begins or ends on the DNA, so no DNA is shown, and the CDR3 is as TCRdb lists it. The V and J genes are TRBV1 and TRBJ1-2; the table's D gene call, TRBD1, was not cross checked with the DNA. TRBV1 is labeled a pseudogene. The CDR3 length is 15 residues, termini included. CDR3 protein: CTSSQVGQGIVGYTF.

The CDR3 DNA reads as TGCGCCAGCAGCTTGTTAGGGAGCCCAGAGACCCAGTACTTC. Translated, it gives CASSLLGSPETQYF. V gene TRBV5-1 combines with J gene TRBJ2-5, with D possibly matching TRBD2 (5 bases). The CDR3 covers 14 residues. V dropped 1 base and J dropped 4 bases, with 11 bases sitting between them. CDR1 and CDR2 (germline): SGHRS, YFSETQ.

The V and J genes are TRBV6-1 and TRBJ2-7; 8 positions match TRBD2. The trim removed 0 bases at V and 6 bases at J, leaving 10 bases unmatched. CDR1 and CDR2 (germline): MNHNS, SASEGT. CDR3 length: 16 amino acids. CDR3 amino acids: CASSEALGTRAREQYF. As DNA, the CDR3 is TGTGCCAGCAGTGAAGCGCTTGGGACTAGAGCGCGCGAGCAGTACTTC.

The chain links TRBV5-1 to TRBJ2-5; TRBD1 might be the D (6 bases). Trimming stripped 5 bases from V and 7 bases from J, with 18 bases between. This CDR3 spans 14 amino acids. Germline V lookup: CDR1 SGHRS, CDR2 YFSETQ. The DNA of the CDR3 is TGCGCCAGCAGAAGGGGGACCGACCCAGTGACCCAGTACTTC. Its translation: CASRRGTDPVTQYF.

The chain combines TRBV19 with TRBJ1-2; no definite D call. Trimming took off 4 bases at V and 8 bases at J, with 17 bases between the two ends. Germline V lookup: CDR1 LNHDA, CDR2 SQIVND (reference sequence). The CDR3 consists of 14 residues. CDR3 sequence reads: CASSTREVEGGYTF. The CDR3 DNA sequence: TGTGCCAGTAGTACCCGGGAGGTCGAAGGCGGCTACACCTTC. Based on the CDR3 plus reference TRBV19 and TRBJ1-2, the full variable domain is DGGITQSPKYLFRKEGQNVTLSCEQNLNHDAMYWYRQDPGQGLRLIYYSQIVNDFQKGDIAEGYSVSREKKESFPLTVTSAQKNPTAFYLCASSTREVEGGYTFGSGTRLTVV.

The chain combines TRBV9 with TRBJ2-1; TRBD1 aligns across 9 bases. CDR3 length equals 17 residues. In germline, CDR1 is SGDLS, CDR2 YYNGEE. V shed 1 base and J 6 bases; nucleotides not matched to a gene: 11. CDR3 amino acids: CASSVSLTGGLGNEQFF. The CDR3 coding sequence is TGTGCCAGCAGCGTATCCCTAACAGGGGGCTTGGGCAATGAGCAGTTCTTC.

The J gene is TRBJ1-1, the V gene TRBV12-2; TRBD1, as called in the table, went unchecked against the DNA. TRBV12-2 is designated a pseudogene. The CDR3 is made up of 12 amino acids. The CDR3 bases are TGTGCAAGTCGCCCCCGCCAGGTACGAGCTTTCTTT. It encodes CASRPRQVRAFF.

The chain couples TRBV19 to TRBJ1-4, with no clear D. CDR3 size: 14 residues. The V and J ends lost 5 bases and 7 bases respectively, with 14 bases between them. CDR1 and CDR2 (germline): LNHDA, SQIVND (reference sequence). The CDR3 sequence: CASSSGNSGEKLFF. CDR3 nucleotide sequence: TGTGCCAGTAGTTCCGGGAATAGCGGTGAAAAACTGTTTTTT.

This clone was observed a few times. The chain employs TRBV30 and TRBJ1-6, with 8 bases aligning to TRBD1. J was trimmed by 7 bases and V by 5 bases; bases with no gene match: 4. The CDR3 loop spans 13 amino acids. Germline-derived CDR1 and CDR2 are GTSNPN and SVGIG (reference sequence). The CDR3 sequence: CAWDDRGNSPLHF. CDR3 coding DNA: TGTGCCTGGGACGACAGGGGAAATTCACCCCTCCACTTT.

The chain employs TRBV6-2 or TRBV6-3 and TRBJ2-3; TRBD1 aligns across 7 bases. The CDR3 spans 15 residues. J lost 4 bases, V lost 0 bases, and 4 bases had no gene match. Per germline, CDR1 MNHEY and CDR2 SVGEGT. In DNA form, the CDR3 reads TGTGCCAGCAGTTACTCGAAGGGGGCAGCAGATACGCAGTATTTT. Amino acid sequence: CASSYSKGAADTQYF.

This rearrangement joins TRBV19 to TRBJ2-3; TRBD1 matches 8 bases. This CDR3 has 15 amino acids. Germline lookup yields CDR1 LNHDA and CDR2 SQIVND (reference sequence). Trimming removed 5 bases from V and 4 bases from J; junction bases left unmatched: 8. The CDR3 here is CASSPGQVEADTQYF. CDR3 nucleotide sequence: TGTGCCAGTAGTCCGGGACAGGTAGAGGCAGATACGCAGTATTTT.

This chain links TRBV29-1 with TRBJ2-1; D may be TRBD1 (6 bases). CDR3 length: 14 amino acids. In germline, CDR1 is SQVTM, CDR2 ANQGSEA. Trimming left V 6 bases short and J 0 bases short, with 12 bases between. CDR3 sequence (DNA): TGCAGCGTCTCCCAACAGGGCTCCTACAATGAGCAGTTCTTC. Translation gives CSVSQQGSYNEQFF.

The chain is built from TRBV5-1 and TRBJ1-4, with TRBD1 identical over 7 bases. Trimming at V came to 4 bases and at J to 5 bases, leaving 2 bases not matched to a gene. The CDR3 is 13 amino acids. The germline V gene encodes CDR1 SGHRS and CDR2 YFSETQ. The CDR3 loop is CASSRDRNEKLFF. In nucleotides, the CDR3 is TGCGCCAGCAGCCGGGACAGAAATGAAAAACTGTTTTTT.

The chain employs TRBV6-6 and TRBJ1-1; 9 nucleotides align to TRBD1. The CDR3 loop spans 15 amino acids. The germline V gene has CDR1 MNHNY and CDR2 SVGAGI (reference sequence). After removal of 3 bases from V and 1 base from J, the junction contained 3 bases not matched to a gene. In DNA, the CDR3 is TGTGCCAGCAGTTATGGGACAGGGAGGAACACTGAAGCTTTCTTT. It is translated as CASSYGTGRNTEAFF.

The CDR3 DNA reads as TGTGCCAGCAGTCGACAGGGAGAGGGTGGAAACACCATATATTTT. It codes for CASSRQGEGGNTIYF. The chain uses TRBV2 and TRBJ1-3; 7 bases match TRBD1. V was pared by 5 bases and J by 3 bases, with 7 bases of the junction left unmatched. The length of the CDR3 is 15 residues. Germline lookup yields CDR1 SNHLY and CDR2 FYNNEI.

V gene TRBV28 combines with J gene TRBJ1-4; possible D gene TRBD1, 6 bases. CDR1 and CDR2 from the germline V gene are MDHEN and SYDVKM. V lost 2 bases, J lost 6 bases, and 19 bases lay in between. This CDR3 comprises 17 residues. CDR3 region: CASSLNLWGQGYEKLFF. In DNA form, the CDR3 reads TGTGCCAGCAGTTTAAATTTATGGGGGCAGGGCTATGAAAAACTGTTTTTT.

This clone was seen just once. The CDR3 bases are TGTGCCAGCAGCGCCAGACAGGGAAAAATCTATGGCTACACCTTC. Amino acid sequence: CASSARQGKIYGYTF. The gene calls are TRBV5-4 and TRBJ1-2; 7 bases are a match to TRBD1. Germline CDR1 is SGHNT and CDR2 is YYREEE (reference sequence). CDR3 length: 15 residues. Germline trimming cut 4 bases from V and 4 bases from J; bases unmatched to any gene: 10. The full variable domain, in which reference TRBV5-4 and TRBJ1-2 provide the parts outside the CDR3, is ETGVTQSPTHLIKTRGQQVTLRCSSQSGHNTVSWYQQALGQGPQFIFQYYREEENGRGNFPPRFSGLQFPNYSSELNVNALELDDSALYLCASSARQGKIYGYTFGSGTRLTVV.